This record looks at one T cell receptor (beta chain) sequence and its context. The data were taken from a study of blood T cell repertoires in COVID-19. Study context: Samples came from the United States, Italy and Spain, spanning acute and convalescent COVID-19. The analysed material was cDNA or gDNA that came from T cells, B-cell-depleted T cells, or PBMCs.

Germline V gives CDR1 SGHTA, CDR2 FQGNSA. V shed 5 bases and J 0 bases; nucleotides not matched to a gene: 2. This CDR3 has 14 residues. Per the study methods: For nucleated cells, counts were estimated from reference gene primer amplification. Here immunoSEQ multiplex PCR was the method, and the copy in TCRdb shows in-frame clones only, minus some. V, J and clone size reflect that table, while D and trimming were determined from the DNA. The sample records some 170,000 clones, around 80% being singletons. The chain has TRBV7-2 and TRBJ2-5; 8 bases map to TRBD1. The specimen sequenced was peripheral blood. This TCR came from a man in his sixties with acute or convalescent COVID-19. This CDR3 is CASSRTGNQETQYF. CDR3 DNA: TGTGCCAGCAGCCGGACAGGGAACCAAGAGACCCAGTACTTC.